These T cell receptor beta chains were read from a single sample in a study of cytomegalovirus exposure and HLA in healthy donors. Clones were sequenced by immunoSEQ multiplex PCR, and TCRdb holds only the in-frame ones, with some missing. The repertoire has approximately 77,000 clones, roughly 78% of them found once; the top ten carry around 4.2%. The sequenced sample consisted of PBMCs. The receptor source for this set is a man aged 35-49 years in good health and CMV-seronegative. Each CDR3 is given with its conserved first and last residue. Fields, in order: CDR3 length, clone size, D gene, V gene, J gene, CDR3 DNA, CDR3 protein. The D gene is left open where the match is weak. Expanded clones are given a class, and other clones once, few, many or no size at all.

len: 13
abundance: .
d_gene: .
v_gene: TRBV19
j_gene: TRBJ2-2
CDR3nt: TGTGCCACCTGGGCAGGGGGGACCGGGGAGCTGTTTTTT
CDR3aa: CATWAGGTGELFF

len: 18
abundance: few
d_gene: TRBD2
v_gene: TRBV7-9
j_gene: TRBJ2-7
CDR3nt: TGTGCCAGCAGCTTAGTACAGGAGGGACTAGCGGGAATCTACGAGCAGTACTTC
CDR3aa: CASSLVQEGLAGIYEQYF

len: 13
abundance: .
d_gene: .
v_gene: TRBV5-4
j_gene: TRBJ2-7
CDR3nt: TGTGCCAGCAGCGGGGGGGCCGACTACGAGCAGTACTTC
CDR3aa: CASSGGADYEQYF

len: 11
abundance: .
d_gene: .
v_gene: TRBV2
j_gene: TRBJ1-1
CDR3nt: TGTGCCAGCAGTGAATCCAAATCAGCTTTCTTT
CDR3aa: CASSESKSAFF

len: 15
abundance: .
d_gene: .
v_gene: TRBV6-5
j_gene: TRBJ1-5
CDR3nt: TGTGCCAGCAGTCAAAGGCGGAATAGCAATCAGCCCCAGCATTTT
CDR3aa: CASSQRRNSNQPQHF

len: 12
abundance: .
d_gene: .
v_gene: TRBV29-1
j_gene: TRBJ2-7
CDR3nt: TGCAGCGTTGAAGGACAAACTCCCGAGCAGTACTTC
CDR3aa: CSVEGQTPEQYF

len: 16
abundance: once
d_gene: .
v_gene: TRBV6-4
j_gene: TRBJ1-1
CDR3nt: TGTGCCAGCAGTGAATGGCGGACTTACATGAACACTGAAGCTTTCTTT
CDR3aa: CASSEWRTYMNTEAFF

len: 14
abundance: .
d_gene: .
v_gene: TRBV7-9
j_gene: TRBJ2-1
CDR3nt: TGTGCCAGCAGCCGCCCGGGGAGGTACAATGAGCAGTTCTTC
CDR3aa: CASSRPGRYNEQFF

len: 16
abundance: .
d_gene: .
v_gene: TRBV11-2
j_gene: TRBJ2-1
CDR3nt: TGTGCCAGCAGCGCGACCGGGGGTTTTGGGCCCAATGAGCAGTTCTTC
CDR3aa: CASSATGGFGPNEQFF

len: 14
abundance: .
d_gene: TRBD2
v_gene: TRBV10-3
j_gene: TRBJ2-5
CDR3nt: TGTGCCATCAGTGAACTAGCGGGAGTAGAGACCCAGTACTTC
CDR3aa: CAISELAGVETQYF

len: 13
abundance: .
d_gene: .
v_gene: TRBV19
j_gene: TRBJ1-4
CDR3nt: TGTGCCAGTAGAAAGCCGGGTGGAGAAAAACTGTTTTTT
CDR3aa: CASRKPGGEKLFF

len: 16
abundance: .
d_gene: TRBD2
v_gene: TRBV28
j_gene: TRBJ2-7
CDR3nt: TGTGCCAGCAGTTTAATTAAGCCTAGCGGCTCCCACGAGCAGTACTTC
CDR3aa: CASSLIKPSGSHEQYF

len: 11
abundance: .
d_gene: .
v_gene: TRBV7-2
j_gene: TRBJ2-7
CDR3nt: TGTGCCAGCAGCTCCCAATACGAGCAGTACTTC
CDR3aa: CASSSQYEQYF

len: 15
abundance: .
d_gene: TRBD2
v_gene: TRBV7-8
j_gene: TRBJ2-7
CDR3nt: TGTGCCAGCAGCTCGCAGACTAGCGGGAGTGACGAGCAGTACTTC
CDR3aa: CASSSQTSGSDEQYF

len: 13
abundance: .
d_gene: .
v_gene: TRBV11-1
j_gene: TRBJ2-7
CDR3nt: TGTGCCAGCAGCGTGACAGGCTCCTACGAGCAGTACTTC
CDR3aa: CASSVTGSYEQYF

len: 16
abundance: .
d_gene: TRBD1
v_gene: TRBV5-3
j_gene: TRBJ1-5
CDR3nt: TGTGCCAGAAGCTTGGGCAGGGGGCGGAGCAATCAGCCCCAGCATTTT
CDR3aa: CARSLGRGRSNQPQHF

len: 14
abundance: .
d_gene: TRBD1
v_gene: TRBV7-2
j_gene: TRBJ2-7
CDR3nt: TGTGCCAGCAGCCTCAGGGGGATGGCCTACGAGCAGTACTTC
CDR3aa: CASSLRGMAYEQYF

len: 18
abundance: .
d_gene: TRBD1
v_gene: TRBV19
j_gene: TRBJ2-3
CDR3nt: TGTGCCAGTAGTATAGATCTATATCGGACAGGGCGGGCAGATACGCAGTATTTT
CDR3aa: CASSIDLYRTGRADTQYF

len: 13
abundance: once
d_gene: .
v_gene: TRBV18
j_gene: TRBJ1-2
CDR3nt: TGTGCCAGCAACACCGGATCAGGGCTCGGCTACACCTTC
CDR3aa: CASNTGSGLGYTF

len: 12
abundance: few
d_gene: .
v_gene: TRBV2
j_gene: TRBJ2-1
CDR3nt: TGTGCCAGCAGAAACAGGTGGAATGAGCAGTTCTTC
CDR3aa: CASRNRWNEQFF

len: 14
abundance: .
d_gene: .
v_gene: TRBV7-2
j_gene: TRBJ1-5
CDR3nt: TGTGCCAGCAGCTTAGCCCAGGGCAATCAGCCCCAGCATTTT
CDR3aa: CASSLAQGNQPQHF

len: 10
abundance: .
d_gene: .
v_gene: TRBV29-1
j_gene: TRBJ2-7
CDR3nt: TGCAGCGTTGGTCAGGGGGAGCAGTACTTC
CDR3aa: CSVGQGEQYF

len: 17
abundance: .
d_gene: .
v_gene: TRBV15
j_gene: TRBJ2-7
CDR3nt: TGTGCCACCAGCAGAGATTTTCGGGCGGGTACTACCTACGAGCAGTACTTC
CDR3aa: CATSRDFRAGTTYEQYF

len: 14
abundance: .
d_gene: .
v_gene: TRBV18
j_gene: TRBJ2-3
CDR3nt: TGTGCCAGCTCCCCGTCCGGGTTTGGGGATACGCAGTATTTT
CDR3aa: CASSPSGFGDTQYF

len: 11
abundance: .
d_gene: .
v_gene: TRBV28
j_gene: TRBJ2-7
CDR3nt: TGTGCCAGCAGCACCCCCAGGGAGCAGTACTTC
CDR3aa: CASSTPREQYF

len: 15
abundance: .
d_gene: TRBD1
v_gene: TRBV5-1
j_gene: TRBJ1-2
CDR3nt: TGCGCCAGCAGCTCGGGACAGGCAACTAACTATGGCTACACCTTC
CDR3aa: CASSSGQATNYGYTF

len: 15
abundance: .
d_gene: .
v_gene: TRBV19
j_gene: TRBJ1-1
CDR3nt: TGTGCCAGTAGTATAGGTAAGGGGCCGAGTACTGAAGCTTTCTTT
CDR3aa: CASSIGKGPSTEAFF

len: 17
abundance: .
d_gene: TRBD1
v_gene: TRBV5-1
j_gene: TRBJ1-1
CDR3nt: TGCGCCAGCAGCTCGGGACAGGGGGCGATTGCGAACACTGAAGCTTTCTTT
CDR3aa: CASSSGQGAIANTEAFF

len: 18
abundance: .
d_gene: TRBD2
v_gene: TRBV11-2
j_gene: TRBJ2-1
CDR3nt: TGTGCCAGCAGCTTAAAGGGTGGCGGGAGGAGCTCCTACAATGAGCAGTTCTTC
CDR3aa: CASSLKGGGRSSYNEQFF

len: 14
abundance: .
d_gene: TRBD1
v_gene: TRBV15
j_gene: TRBJ2-7
CDR3nt: TGTGCCACCAGCGGGCGGACAGGGGCCTACGAGCAGTACTTC
CDR3aa: CATSGRTGAYEQYF

len: 15
abundance: .
d_gene: .
v_gene: TRBV27
j_gene: TRBJ2-3
CDR3nt: TGTGCCAGCAGCATTTTTCGAGGGATCACAGATACGCAGTATTTT
CDR3aa: CASSIFRGITDTQYF